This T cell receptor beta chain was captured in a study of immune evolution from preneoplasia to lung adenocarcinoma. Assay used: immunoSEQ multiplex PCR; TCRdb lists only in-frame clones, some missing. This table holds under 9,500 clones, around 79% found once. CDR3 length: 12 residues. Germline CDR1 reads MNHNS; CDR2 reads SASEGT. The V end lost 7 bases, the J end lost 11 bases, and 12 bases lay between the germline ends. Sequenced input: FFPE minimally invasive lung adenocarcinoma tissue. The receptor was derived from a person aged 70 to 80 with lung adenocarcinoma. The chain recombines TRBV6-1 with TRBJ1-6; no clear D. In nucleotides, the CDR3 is TGTGCCAGCAACGAGATTTATCCACCCCTCCACTTT. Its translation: CASNEIYPPLHF.